Listed here are 20 T cell receptor beta chains from one sample, sequenced in a study of blood T cell repertoires in COVID-19. Data came from immunoSEQ multiplex PCR; TCRdb stores just in-frame clones and leaves some out. The data hold approximately 220,000 clones, with around four fifths observed a single time. Sequenced input: PBMCs or T cells enriched from blood (not recorded which). These TCRs come from a woman between 50 and 59 years old who had been exposed to COVID-19.

The CDR3 DNA sequence: TGTGCCAGCAGTCCTCGGGAGGGAGGTTCTGAAGCTTTCTTT. Translated: CASSPREGGSEAFF. The chain carries TRBV5-5 and TRBJ1-1, with D uncertain. Germline CDR1 reads SGHKS; CDR2 reads YYEKEE (reference sequence). The CDR3 extends over 14 amino acids. Deletions cut 5 bases from V and 6 bases from J, with 17 bases between. The variable domain in full, with the rest retrieved from reference TRBV5-5 and TRBJ1-1, is DAGVTQSPTHLIKTRGQQVTLRCSPISGHKSVSWYQQVLGQGPQFIFQYYEKEERGRGNFPDRFSARQFPNYSSELNVNALLLGDSALYLCASSPREGGSEAFFGQGTRLTVV.

This chain joins TRBV9 and TRBJ2-2, with 7 nucleotides matching TRBD1. Germline trimming cut 2 bases from V and 0 bases from J; bases unmatched to any gene: 4. CDR1 is SGDLS and CDR2 is YYNGEE in the germline V gene. This CDR3 has 16 residues. The DNA of the CDR3 is TGTGCCAGCAGCGTGAACAGGGGCGCGAACACCGGGGAGCTGTTTTTT. As protein: CASSVNRGANTGELFF.

The chain combines TRBV4-2 with TRBJ1-1; a possible D gene is TRBD1 (5 bases). CDR3 length: 15 residues. Per germline, CDR1 LGHNA and CDR2 YNFKEQ. Trimming removed 0 bases from V and 5 bases from J, with 13 bases in between. The DNA for the CDR3 is TGTGCCAGCAGCCAAGAAGGGACTTTGGGGACTGAAGCTTTCTTT. Residues: CASSQEGTLGTEAFF.

This chain uses TRBV2 with TRBJ2-3; TRBD2 aligns across 11 bases. There are 16 residues in the CDR3. Germline loops: CDR1 SNHLY, CDR2 FYNNEI. V was clipped by 0 bases and J by 11 bases; unmatched bases: 10. The CDR3 loop is CASSEALSGGADKQYF. CDR3 DNA sequence: TGTGCCAGCAGTGAAGCGCTTAGCGGGGGGGCCGACAAGCAGTATTTT.

About this clone itself: In the same sample, other DNA sequences code for this CDR3. The gene calls are TRBV6-5 and TRBJ1-1; possible D gene TRBD1, 5 bases. This CDR3 has 14 amino acids. The germline V and J ends were trimmed by 0 bases and 5 bases, with 10 bases remaining between them. In germline, CDR1 is MNHEY, CDR2 SVGAGI. The CDR3 DNA reads as TGTGCCAGCAGTTACTCAGGCCGGGGGACTGAAGCTTTCTTT. Its protein is CASSYSGRGTEAFF.

This clone was observed a few times. J is TRBJ2-1 and V is TRBV7-2; 12 bases fit TRBD2. The CDR3 is 15 residues long. Germline V lookup: CDR1 SGHTA, CDR2 FQGNSA. Trimming took 8 bases from V and 10 from J; bases not matched to a gene: 12. The CDR3, as DNA: TGTGCCAGCGGCCTAGCGGGGGGGCCCGCGGGGGAGCAGTTCTTC. This codes for CASGLAGGPAGEQFF.

In this sample, this clone turned up once. The CDR3 nucleotides read TGTGCCAGCAGCCTAGACGGCGGCCACTATGGCTACACCTTC. Its translation is CASSLDGGHYGYTF. The V call is TRBV7-9, the J call TRBJ1-2; D call uncertain. Germline CDR1 is SEHNR and CDR2 is FQNEAQ (reference sequence). This CDR3 region has 14 residues. V lost 5 bases, J lost 3 bases, and 13 bases lay in between.

This clone was picked up one time. The rearrangement links TRBV5-1 to TRBJ2-7, with no clear D. Germline CDR1 is SGHRS and CDR2 is YFSETQ. The V gene lost 4 bases and the J gene lost 6 bases, with 17 bases spanning the gap. This CDR3 spans 14 amino acids. CDR3 bases: TGCGCCAGCAGCCTGGGCGCTCTCCAGGCCGAGCAGTACTTC. Its translation is CASSLGALQAEQYF.

The chain employs TRBV18 and TRBJ2-1, with 13 bases identical to TRBD2. The CDR3 totals 16 residues. The germline V gene encodes CDR1 KGHSH and CDR2 LQKENI. Trimming removed 6 bases from V and 3 bases from J; junction bases left unmatched: 5. For the CDR3, the DNA is TGTGCCAGCTCGCCGACTAGCGGGGGGTTCTACAATGAGCAGTTCTTC. Residues: CASSPTSGGFYNEQFF.

V usage is TRBV7-2 and J usage is TRBJ2-2; maybe TRBD2 (5 bases). CDR3 length: 14 amino acids. Trimming pared 1 base from V and 6 bases from J, leaving 9 bases between. Germline CDR1 SGHTA, CDR2 FQGNSA. CDR3: CASSLVLDPGELFF. DNA of the CDR3: TGTGCCAGCAGCTTAGTACTAGACCCCGGGGAGCTGTTTTTT.

In regard to this clone: The sample holds other DNA sequences that translate to the same CDR3. V is TRBV13 and J is TRBJ1-1; D is uncertain. The CDR3 contains 13 residues. CDR1 PRHDT and CDR2 FYEKMQ come from the germline V gene (reference sequence). Trimming cost V 5 bases and J 2 bases, with 9 bases left between them. The chain's CDR3 is CASSPRGNTEAFF. The CDR3 DNA reads TGTGCCAGCAGCCCCCGGGGAAACACTGAAGCTTTCTTT. Complete variable domain (other parts from reference TRBV13 and TRBJ1-1): AAGVIQSPRHLIKEKRETATLKCYPIPRHDTVYWYQQGPGQDPQFLISFYEKMQSDKGSIPDRFSAQQFSDYHSELNMSSLELGDSALYFCASSPRGNTEAFFGQGTRLTVV.

This clone was observed a handful of times. This sequence joins TRBV5-1 and TRBJ2-2; D uncertain. V lost 4 bases and J lost 0, with 13 bases in between. The germline V gene has CDR1 SGHRS and CDR2 YFSETQ. The CDR3 is 16 amino acids. The CDR3 DNA sequence: TGCGCCAGCAGCCCCCGACAAGCCGCGAACACCGGGGAGCTGTTTTTT. This codes for CASSPRQAANTGELFF.

This chain uses TRBV3-1 (or the pseudogene TRBV3-2) with TRBJ1-1; D not resolved. From germline, CDR1 is LGHDT and CDR2 YNNKEL (reference sequence). Trimming stripped 1 base from V and 1 base from J, with 10 bases between. The CDR3 sequence is 15 residues long. The CDR3 spells CASSQGGSRNTEAFF. CDR3 DNA: TGTGCCAGCAGCCAAGGAGGAAGCCGGAACACTGAAGCTTTCTTT.

The chain joins TRBV19 to TRBJ1-3; no firm D call. Germline V lookup: CDR1 LNHDA, CDR2 SQIVND (reference sequence). With 3 bases removed from V and 7 bases from J, the gap between germline ends came to 10 bases. CDR3 length: 13 amino acids. The CDR3 sequence is CASSIGGKNTIYF. The CDR3, as DNA: TGTGCCAGTAGTATTGGAGGGAAGAACACCATATATTTT.

The chain links TRBV30 to TRBJ1-2; D unresolved. The ends were cut back, 2 bases at V and 4 bases at J, with 8 bases in the middle. The CDR3 loop spans 12 amino acids. The germline gives CDR1 GTSNPN, CDR2 SVGIG (reference sequence). CDR3 sequence (DNA): TGTGCCTGGAGTACAGAAAGCTATGGCTACACCTTC. Translating gives CAWSTESYGYTF.

The CDR3 coding sequence is TGTGCCAGCAGCTCGGGACAGGGGGGACAGCCCCAGCATTTT. This gives the protein CASSSGQGGQPQHF. This chain uses TRBV7-2 with TRBJ1-5, with TRBD1 matching 11 bases. V lost 4 bases, J lost 7 bases, and 3 bases stayed unmatched. Per the germline V gene, CDR1 is SGHTA and CDR2 is FQGNSA. There are 14 residues in the CDR3.

This clone was observed once. The chain recombines TRBV6-5 with TRBJ1-5, with 9 positions matching TRBD1. Germline V CDR1 and CDR2: MNHEY, SVGAGI. This CDR3 comprises 13 residues. The junction had 5 bases not matched to a gene; V was cut back by 6 bases and J by 8 bases. The CDR3 coding sequence is TGTGCCAGCAGCGGACAGGGGAAAGAGCCCCAGCATTTT. Translation: CASSGQGKEPQHF.

The CDR3 DNA reads TGTGCCAGCAGCTTAGAGGGCCAGGGGGCAGTCGGTAGGGAGCAGTACTTC. It specifies CASSLEGQGAVGREQYF. The rearrangement links TRBV7-2 to TRBJ2-7; 8 nucleotides line up with TRBD1. The germline V gene has CDR1 SGHTA and CDR2 FQGNSA. V lost 1 base, J lost 7 bases, and 15 bases stayed unmatched. This CDR3 contains 17 residues.

This clone was seen more than once but under ten times. The chain joins TRBV5-6 to TRBJ2-7, with 13 bases that match TRBD2. CDR1 is SGHDT, CDR2 YYEEEE, per germline. This CDR3 has 14 residues. V shed 0 bases, J shed 7 bases, and the junction held 1 base outside the gene matches. CDR3 nucleotide sequence: TGTGCCAGCAGCTTGGGACTAGCGGGGGGAGAGCAGTACTTC. It yields the protein CASSLGLAGGEQYF.

The chain joins TRBV7-2 to TRBJ2-5, with D perhaps matching TRBD1 (5 bases). Germline V gene lookup returns CDR1 SGHTA and CDR2 FQGNSA. V was clipped by 5 bases and J by 1 base, with 8 bases between them. This CDR3 spans 13 amino acids. Here the CDR3 DNA reads TGTGCCAGCAGCCGCGACAGCCAAGAGACCCAGTACTTC. This encodes CASSRDSQETQYF.